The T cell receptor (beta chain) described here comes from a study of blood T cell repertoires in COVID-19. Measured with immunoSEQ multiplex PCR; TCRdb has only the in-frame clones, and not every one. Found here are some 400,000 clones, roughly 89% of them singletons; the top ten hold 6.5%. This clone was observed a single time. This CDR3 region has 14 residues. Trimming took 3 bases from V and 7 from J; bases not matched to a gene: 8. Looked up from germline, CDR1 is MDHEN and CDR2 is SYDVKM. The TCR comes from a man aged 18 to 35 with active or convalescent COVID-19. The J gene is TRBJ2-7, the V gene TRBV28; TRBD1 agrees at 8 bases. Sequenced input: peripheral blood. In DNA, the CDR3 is TGTGCCAGCAGTTTTAGGCACAGGGGGAGTGAGCAGTACTTC. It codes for CASSFRHRGSEQYF.